This T cell receptor (beta chain) was identified in a study of brain T cells in children with intractable seizures listed by TCRdb under 2021. Looking at the study overall: Resected brain tissue from 53 pediatric epilepsy surgery cases was initially screened for immune gene transcripts with a NanoString immunology panel. Eight of the 12 selected surgery cases also had pre-surgery blood sequenced, which left four cases with brain tissue only. Results the study describes overall, beyond this receptor: Because sequencing depth differed between pre- and post-surgery blood, the absence of clones from the pre-surgery sample may reflect undersampling. Viral specificity was inferred only from CDR3 sequence similarity, and patients' HCMV serostatus was unknown.

The germline V gene gives CDR1 as SNHLY and CDR2 as FYNNEI. The CDR3 contains 16 residues, cysteine and phenylalanine counted. The kept DNA is CDR3 alone, 48 bases in frame from the first base. Trimming removed 5 bases from V and 1 base from J; the gene matches leave 6 bases unexplained. TCR beta chain sequences were generated from genomic DNA using the immunoSEQ assay. The authors' analysis ran thus. CDR3 sequences not starting with the conserved framework cysteine at position 104 were manually removed. To get clonality, the normalized Shannon's Diversity Index was subtracted from one, giving values from 0 (maximal diversity) to 1 (oligoclonal). Chi-squared comparison-of-proportions tests assessed whether the same CDR3 differed in frequency between samples, such as brain versus blood. Public clonotypes were found by searching immuneACCESS, and the VDJdb browser was used to assess similarity to known antiviral clonotypes. As stored in TCRdb, this immuneACCESS dataset retains in-frame rearrangements with V and J assigned. A fraction of the clones does not appear; measured against another copy, unresolved V genes explain less than half of the discrepancy, and the remainder lacks a known reason. V, J and clone size are those of that table, while D and trimming were read from the DNA. Across this sample there are 300,000 to 400,000 clones, with over 85% seen only once. In total, the top ten clones hold 4.5% to 7% of the sample.

The time point label on this specimen signifies: blood from clinic visit 5 months post-surgery; TSC patient then seizure free. The surgery cases showing the highest brain T cell transcript signatures were chosen for TCR beta chain sequencing of brain tissue and, when available, of blood. Prior to surgery, the patients had been treated with at least one anti-epileptic drug. The TCR-sequenced patients were children whose drug-resistant epilepsy was caused by tuberous sclerosis complex, focal cortical dysplasia, Rasmussen encephalitis or hemimegalencephaly. The Monarch genomic DNA purification kit was used to extract bulk genomic DNA from unsorted brain tissue and whole blood. As to this clone: Its antigen remains unidentified. It has no much larger one-base neighbor in the sample; base qualities were not kept.

This clonotype originated in a boy under two years old with tuberous sclerosis and intractable seizures. The sequence links TRBV2 to TRBJ1-5, with TRBD1 matching 9 junction bases. Material: peripheral blood, obtained around 5 months after surgery. The CDR3 corresponds to CASSNPGQGSNQPQHF. The sequenced DNA: TGTGCCAGCAGTAACCCGGGACAGGGAAGCAATCAGCCCCAGCATTTT.